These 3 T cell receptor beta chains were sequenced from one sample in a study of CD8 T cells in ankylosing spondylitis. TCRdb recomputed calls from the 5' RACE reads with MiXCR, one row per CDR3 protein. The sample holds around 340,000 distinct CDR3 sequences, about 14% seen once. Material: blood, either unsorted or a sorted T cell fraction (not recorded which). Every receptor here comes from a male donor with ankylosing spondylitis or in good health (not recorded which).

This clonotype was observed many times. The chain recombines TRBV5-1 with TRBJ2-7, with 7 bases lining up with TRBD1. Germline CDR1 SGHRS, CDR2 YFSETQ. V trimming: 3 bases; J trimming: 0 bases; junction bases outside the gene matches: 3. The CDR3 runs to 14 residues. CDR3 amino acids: CASSSWDSSYEQYF. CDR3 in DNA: TGCGCCAGCAGCTCATGGGACAGCTCCTACGAGCAGTACTTC.

Here the CDR3 reads CASSIRDTPNTEAFF. CDR3 nucleotide sequence: TGTGCCAGCAGTATACGGGACACTCCGAACACTGAAGCTTTCTTT. The V call is TRBV28, the J call TRBJ1-1, with D perhaps TRBD1 (6 bases). The CDR3 totals 15 residues. V was shortened by 5 bases and J by 1 base, with 14 bases between the two germline ends. CDR1 is MDHEN and CDR2 is SYDVKM in the germline V gene.

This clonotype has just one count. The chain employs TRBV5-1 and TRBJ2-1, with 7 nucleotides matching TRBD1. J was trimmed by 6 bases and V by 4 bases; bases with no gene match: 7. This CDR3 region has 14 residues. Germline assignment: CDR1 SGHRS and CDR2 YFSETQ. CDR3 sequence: CASSQGVLGNEQFF. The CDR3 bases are TGCGCCAGCAGCCAGGGGGTTTTGGGCAATGAGCAGTTCTTC.